The 26 T cell receptor beta chains below all came from one sample that was sequenced in a study of identical twins. MiXCR, applied by TCRdb to the 5' RACE reads, yields one record per CDR3 protein. This sample has some 900,000 distinct CDR3 sequences; around an eighth occur once, and the top ten carry about 1.6%. This sample also belongs to another study, concerning yellow fever vaccine responses in identical twins.

Sequencing was performed on PBMCs. All receptors derive from a woman aged 18-29 years in good health.

This clonotype has a handful of counts. The rearrangement joins TRBV5-1 to TRBJ2-7; tentative D call: TRBD1 (5 bases). CDR1 SGHRS and CDR2 YFSETQ come from the germline V gene. CDR3 size: 15 residues. V shed 0 bases and J shed 1 base, with 11 bases lying between them. CDR3 sequence reads: CASSLDRTSSYEQYF. The CDR3 region has the DNA TGCGCCAGCAGCTTGGACAGGACCTCATCCTACGAGCAGTACTTC.

The chain has TRBV12-3 or TRBV12-4 and TRBJ1-5, with D perhaps matching TRBD1 (6 bases). The CDR3 is made up of 13 amino acids. Trimming pared 7 bases from V and 6 bases from J, leaving 13 bases between. Here the CDR3 DNA reads TGTGCCAGCAAGGGAGGGGGGCTTCAGCCCCAGCATTTT. It codes for CASKGGGLQPQHF.

In its sample, this clonotype was seen many times. This chain joins TRBV6-2 or TRBV6-3 and TRBJ2-7, with TRBD2 matching 7 bases. The CDR3 extends over 14 amino acids. The germline V gene has CDR1 MNHEY and CDR2 SVGEGT. V gave up 7 bases and J gave up 1 base; unmatched junction bases: 7. The CDR3 spells CASTGGAESYEQYF. DNA for the CDR3: TGTGCCAGCACGGGAGGAGCCGAATCCTACGAGCAGTACTTC.

This chain links TRBV7-2 with TRBJ2-2, with D possibly TRBD2 on 5 matching bases. The CDR3 length is 14 residues. The ends were cut back, 6 bases at V and 4 bases at J, with 12 bases in the middle. Germline V lookup: CDR1 SGHTA, CDR2 FQGNSA. The CDR3 spells CASRLGPVTGELFF. The CDR3 bases are TGTGCCAGCAGACTAGGACCCGTCACCGGGGAGCTGTTTTTT.

This clonotype has just a few counts. One junction end disagrees with the germline gene, perhaps due to a read error. This chain uses TRBV27 with TRBJ1-3; 8 nucleotides match TRBD1. Germline V gene sequence: CDR1 MNHEY, CDR2 SMNVEV (reference sequence). The CDR3 contains 15 residues. The CDR3 here is CASSLSTGAGNTIYF. DNA of the CDR3: TGTGCCAGCAGCTTATCGACAGGGGCTGGAAACACCATATATTTT.

In this sample, this clonotype turned up a few times. The chain carries TRBV5-5 and TRBJ2-7, with 9 bases lining up with TRBD1. The length of the CDR3 is 14 residues. Germline V gene lookup returns CDR1 SGHKS and CDR2 YYEKEE (reference sequence). In nucleotides, the CDR3 is TGTGCCAGCAGGTTGGGACAGGGATTGGGCGAGCAGTACGTC. It codes for CASRLGQGLGEQYV.

This clonotype was detected many times. This chain uses TRBV3-1 with TRBJ1-1, with D hard to call. V lost 3 bases and J lost 1, with 9 bases in between. The germline gives CDR1 LGHDT, CDR2 YNNKEL (reference sequence). This CDR3 is built from 14 residues. The CDR3 loop is CASSQAPANTEAFF. In DNA form, the CDR3 reads TGTGCCAGCAGCCAGGCGCCGGCGAACACTGAAGCTTTCTTT.

A remark on this clonotype: A junction boundary mismatches the germline segment, possibly from a read error. This chain uses TRBV10-3 with TRBJ2-3, with 12 nucleotides matching TRBD1. This CDR3 is built from 18 residues. Germline CDR1 is ENHRY and CDR2 is SYGVKD. The CDR3 protein is CAITKSDAGTGGTDTQYF. The CDR3 nucleotides are TGTGCCATCACCAAGTCGGACGCCGGGACAGGGGGCACGGATACGCAGTATTTT.

The sample holds a few counts of this clonotype. This chain uses TRBV5-4 with TRBJ2-1; D gene ambiguous. The CDR3 consists of 16 residues. Trimming shortened V by 0 bases and J by 5 bases, and 15 bases separated the two germline ends. Germline assignment: CDR1 SGHNT and CDR2 YYREEE (reference sequence). This CDR3 reads CASSLELNGRDNEQFF. In nucleotides, the CDR3 is TGTGCCAGCAGCTTGGAGTTAAACGGTAGGGACAATGAGCAGTTCTTC.

This clonotype showed up just a few times. This sequence joins TRBV6-1 and TRBJ2-5; 9 bases line up with TRBD1. Per the germline V gene, CDR1 is MNHNS and CDR2 is SASEGT. The CDR3 sequence is 13 residues long. The trim removed 6 bases at V and 6 bases at J, leaving 5 bases unmatched. The CDR3 loop is CASSWGQGQTQYF. CDR3 in DNA: TGTGCCAGCAGCTGGGGACAGGGACAGACCCAGTACTTC.

This clonotype was seen only a few times. The V call is TRBV7-2, the J call TRBJ2-1, with 7 nucleotides matching TRBD2. The trim removed 5 bases at V and 4 bases at J, leaving 8 bases unmatched. There are 15 residues in the CDR3. Germline CDR1 reads SGHTA; CDR2 reads FQGNSA. The CDR3 loop is CASSPASGQYNEQFF. In DNA form, the CDR3 reads TGTGCCAGCAGCCCCGCTAGCGGACAATACAATGAGCAGTTCTTC. Drawing the rest from reference TRBV7-2 and TRBJ2-1, the complete variable domain is GAGVSQSPSNKVTEKGKDVELRCDPISGHTALYWYRQSLGQGLEFLIYFQGNSAPDKSGLPSDRFSAERTGGSVSTLTIQRTQQEDSAVYLCASSPASGQYNEQFFGPGTRLTVL.

This clonotype has ten or more counts. The chain couples TRBV5-1 to TRBJ1-4; weak D call: TRBD1 (6 bases). The CDR3 consists of 14 residues. Trimming took off 2 bases at V and 8 bases at J, with 13 bases between the two ends. Germline values: CDR1 SGHRS, CDR2 YFSETQ. The CDR3 is CASSFTGLNEKLFF. CDR3 nucleotide sequence: TGCGCCAGCAGCTTTACAGGGCTAAACGAAAAACTGTTTTTT.

V usage is TRBV20-1 and J usage is TRBJ2-6, with D hard to call. CDR1 and CDR2 (germline): DFQATT, SNEGSKA (reference sequence). Trimming removed 1 base at V and 5 bases at J, with 6 bases between. This CDR3 region has 13 residues. This CDR3 reads CSARAPWANVLTF. CDR3 sequence (DNA): TGCAGTGCTAGAGCTCCGTGGGCCAACGTCCTGACTTTC.

The table lists this clonotype with a few counts. This chain joins TRBV5-1 and TRBJ2-7; maybe TRBD1 (6 bases). CDR1 and CDR2 from the germline V gene are SGHRS and YFSETQ. CDR3 length equals 16 residues. V gave up 0 bases and J gave up 0 bases, with 13 bases separating them. The CDR3 bases are TGCGCCAGCAGCTTGGGGGACATCCGGAGCTCCTACGAGCAGTACTTC. Encoded protein: CASSLGDIRSSYEQYF. Full variable domain (remainder filled in from reference TRBV5-1 and TRBJ2-7): KAGVTQTPRYLIKTRGQQVTLSCSPISGHRSVSWYQQTPGQGLQFLFEYFSETQRNKGNFPGRFSGRQFSNSRSEMNVSTLELGDSALYLCASSLGDIRSSYEQYFGPGTRLTVT.

This rearrangement joins TRBV15 to TRBJ2-5, with TRBD2 matching 9 bases. This CDR3 region has 15 residues. V lost 4 bases to trimming and J lost 5 bases; unmatched junction nucleotides: 8. CDR1 LNHNV and CDR2 YYDKDF come from the germline V gene (reference sequence). The CDR3 here is CATSIRRGGRETQYF. As DNA, the CDR3 is TGTGCCACCAGCATACGGCGGGGGGGCCGTGAGACCCAGTACTTC.

The chain couples TRBV24-1 to TRBJ2-1, with D possibly matching TRBD2 (6 bases). V lost 9 bases, J lost 1 base, and 9 bases lay in between. The CDR3 extends over 13 amino acids. CDR1 and CDR2 from the germline V gene are KGHDR and SFDVKD. For the CDR3, the DNA is TGTGCCACCGCGACTAGTTCCTACAATGAGCAGTTCTTC. It encodes CATATSSYNEQFF.

The chain has TRBV5-1 and TRBJ2-1; unclear D gene. The ends were cut back, 0 bases at V and 6 bases at J, with 10 bases in the middle. The CDR3 runs 14 residues. In germline, CDR1 is SGHRS, CDR2 YFSETQ. The CDR3 DNA follows: TGCGCCAGCAGCTTGGGCGTCATTGGCAATGAGCAGTTCTTC. Its translation is CASSLGVIGNEQFF.

This rearrangement joins TRBV19 to TRBJ1-3; unclear D gene. CDR1 and CDR2 from the germline V gene are LNHDA and SQIVND (reference sequence). CDR3 size: 13 residues. Trimming shortened V by 7 bases and J by 1 base, and 8 bases separated the two germline ends. CDR3 DNA: TGTGCCAGTACCCCGCGATCTGGAAACACCATATATTTT. Translation: CASTPRSGNTIYF.

This clonotype was seen repeatedly, ten times or more. The V gene is TRBV6-5, the J gene TRBJ2-2, with 8 bases that match TRBD1. The germline V gene has CDR1 MNHEY and CDR2 SVGAGI. The V segment lost 4 bases and the J segment 5 bases; nucleotides outside the gene matches: 6. The CDR3 has 15 amino acids. The CDR3 region is CASSSRDRPTGELFF. CDR3 nucleotide sequence: TGTGCCAGCAGTTCCCGGGACAGGCCGACCGGGGAGCTGTTTTTT.

This clonotype has more than one count but fewer than ten. The junction departs from germline at one end; a sequencing error may be responsible. The CDR3 loop reads CASSEIAPGLAGSTDTQYF. As DNA, the CDR3 is TGTGCCAGCAGTGAAATCGCCCCGGGACTAGCGGGGAGCACGGATACGCAGTATTTT. The rearrangement joins TRBV12-3 or TRBV12-4 to TRBJ2-3; 13 bases map to TRBD2. The length of the CDR3 is 19 residues.

In its sample, this clonotype was seen many times. This rearrangement joins TRBV29-1 to TRBJ1-6; the D is unclear. The ends were cut back, 1 base at V and 10 bases at J, with 11 bases in the middle. Germline V gene sequence: CDR1 SQVTM, CDR2 ANQGSEA. The CDR3 runs 13 residues. CDR3 nucleotides: TGCAGCGTTGAAGTCGAGAGAGGCTCACCCCTCCACTTT. As protein: CSVEVERGSPLHF.

The chain recombines TRBV12-3 or TRBV12-4 with TRBJ1-5, with D unresolved. The germline V and J ends were trimmed by 3 bases and 4 bases, with 4 bases remaining between them. The CDR3 has 12 residues. CDR3 in amino acids: CASSFRNQPQHF. The DNA of the CDR3 is TGTGCCAGCAGTTTCAGAAATCAGCCCCAGCATTTT.

The chain carries TRBV9 and TRBJ2-7; TRBD1 agrees at 7 bases. With V trimmed by 4 bases and J by 0 bases, 1 base remained unmatched. The CDR3 spans 13 residues. Germline V gene lookup returns CDR1 SGDLS and CDR2 YYNGEE. CDR3 nucleotide sequence: TGTGCCAGCAGCAGGGGGCCCTCCTACGAGCAGTACTTC. This encodes CASSRGPSYEQYF.

This clonotype has just a few counts. The chain couples TRBV12-3 or TRBV12-4 to TRBJ2-5; D call uncertain. Trimming cost V 6 bases and J 5 bases, with 10 bases left between them. CDR3 length: 12 amino acids. The CDR3 coding sequence is TGTGCCAGCAGGAAAAGTGGGGAGACCCAGTACTTC. It yields the protein CASRKSGETQYF.

There are many counts of this clonotype. The chain combines TRBV20-1 with TRBJ2-1; 8 positions agree with TRBD1. With 0 bases clipped from V and 9 bases from J, the junction kept 7 bases outside the gene matches. There are 14 residues in the CDR3. In germline, CDR1 is DFQATT, CDR2 SNEGSKA (reference sequence). The CDR3 here is CSARDSPGGGEQFF. Written as DNA, the CDR3 is TGCAGTGCTAGAGATTCACCAGGGGGCGGTGAGCAGTTCTTC.

This clonotype was detected ten times or more. V usage is TRBV10-2 and J usage is TRBJ1-5, with D unresolved. This CDR3 contains 12 residues. The V end was cut by 1 base, the J end by 7 bases, with 5 bases between. Germline CDR1 reads WSHSY; CDR2 reads SAAADI. The CDR3, as DNA: TGCGCCAGCAGTGAGTGGAGACAGCCCCAGCATTTT. Amino acid sequence: CASSEWRQPQHF.